The clone carrying this TCR beta chain appeared a few times. Its antigen is not known. A process of 5'RACE template switching, which added a universal primer site and UMIs, was used to make TCR cDNA. A single record per CDR3 protein comes from TCRdb applying MiXCR to the 5' RACE reads. The repertoire includes roughly 160,000 distinct CDR3 sequences, around 9% of them detected once, and approximately 35% sits in the top ten. These data originate in a study of T cells after yellow fever vaccination. Per the germline V gene, CDR1 is SGHDN and CDR2 is FVKESK. Germline trimming cut 3 bases from V and 4 bases from J; bases unmatched to any gene: 8. The CDR3 runs to 15 residues. The study, taken as a whole, reports: Researchers noted that a small share of clonotypes showed up in both CD4 and CD8 compartments. Researchers cautioned that FACS-sorted repertoires could harbor abundant clonotypes contaminating from the bulk population. Subsequent booster samples again held most clones from primary vaccination (96% CD4, roughly 88% CD8).

This TCR came from a man between 18 and 35 years old who received the YFV17D yellow fever vaccine. V and J are TRBV14 and TRBJ1-1, with 7 bases fitting TRBD1. The starting material was CD8+ T cells sorted from PBMCs, obtained 45 days after the yellow fever booster vaccination. The CDR3 is CASSHMGQLSTEAFF. CDR3 nucleotides: TGTGCCAGCAGCCACATGGGACAGCTCTCCACTGAAGCTTTCTTT.